This passage covers 4 T cell receptor beta chains from one sample sequenced in a study of post-analysis software for immune sequencing data. Study-wide results and limits: TRBV5-6, TRBV5-1 and TRBV20-1 were among 4 or 5 TRBV segments more frequent in patients than controls.

These TCRs' antigens remain unknown. Every TCR beta cDNA library bore unique molecular identifiers. From the PCR reads, TCRdb called clonotypes with MiXCR, one entry per CDR3 protein. The profile shows 750,000 to 900,000 distinct CDR3 sequences, roughly 46% of them singletons. Specimen: blood. These receptors originate from a girl aged 5-17 years with multiple sclerosis.

This clonotype was observed a single time. This chain uses TRBV6-5 with TRBJ2-5, with 8 bases lining up with TRBD1. Germline CDR1 and CDR2: MNHEY and SVGAGI. The V gene end was trimmed by 6 bases and the J gene end by 0 bases; junction bases not matched to a gene: 6. CDR3 length: 15 amino acids. The CDR3 coding sequence is TGTGCCAGCAGGGGGGGACAGGCCAACCAAGAGACCCAGTACTTC. Its translation: CASRGGQANQETQYF.

The genes are TRBV5-5 and TRBJ2-1, with 8 bases lining up with TRBD1. With 10 bases clipped from V and 6 bases from J, the junction kept 9 bases outside the gene matches. Germline-derived CDR1 and CDR2 are SGHKS and YYEKEE (reference sequence). CDR3 length: 13 amino acids. The CDR3 here is CAGGQVEGNEQFF. For the CDR3, the DNA is TGTGCCGGGGGACAGGTAGAGGGCAATGAGCAGTTCTTC.

This clonotype appeared a few times. V is TRBV29-1 and J is TRBJ2-1; D gene uncertain. Trimming took off 4 bases at V and 6 bases at J, with 10 bases between the two ends. Germline V lookup: CDR1 SQVTM, CDR2 ANQGSEA. The CDR3 spans 12 residues. The CDR3, as DNA: TGCAGCGTTGTAGTAGCCGCCAATGAGCAGTTCTTC. It specifies CSVVVAANEQFF.

The chain carries TRBV6-6 and TRBJ2-1; possibly TRBD2 for D (6 bases). The CDR3 length is 12 residues. The germline CDR1 and CDR2 sequences are MNHNY and SVGAGI (reference sequence). Trimming removed 7 bases from V and 15 bases from J, with 19 bases in between. CDR3: CASTPRLVSLFF. CDR3 coding DNA: TGTGCCAGCACCCCCCGACTAGTCAGTCTGTTCTTC.